The 16 T cell receptor beta chains reported below all come from one sample, sequenced in a study of blood T cell repertoires in COVID-19. TCRdb's copy holds only in-frame clones and misses some; the assay was immunoSEQ multiplex PCR. This sample has around 140,000 clones, with roughly four fifths found just once. The sequenced sample consisted of peripheral blood. The source is an elderly woman with active or convalescent COVID-19.

The chain recombines TRBV7-9 with TRBJ2-3; TRBD2 might be the D (6 bases). This CDR3 has 15 residues. Germline CDR1 and CDR2: SEHNR and FQNEAQ (reference sequence). Trimming stripped 7 bases from V and 0 bases from J, with 14 bases between. The CDR3 is CASNSPTSSTDTQYF. CDR3 sequence (DNA): TGTGCCAGCAACAGCCCTACTAGCAGCACAGATACGCAGTATTTT.

This sequence joins TRBV30 and TRBJ2-3, with TRBD2 as a possible D gene (7 bases). Germline V gene sequence: CDR1 GTSNPN, CDR2 SVGIG (reference sequence). CDR3 size: 17 residues. Deletions cut 0 bases from V and 2 bases from J, with 18 bases between. The CDR3 spells CAWSVWGGRSPTDTQYF. CDR3 bases: TGTGCCTGGAGTGTTTGGGGGGGGCGGTCTCCCACAGATACGCAGTATTTT.

V is TRBV7-2 and J is TRBJ1-1; D perhaps matches TRBD1 (5 bases). Germline lookup yields CDR1 SGHTA and CDR2 FQGNSA. There are 15 residues in the CDR3. The V end lost 5 bases, the J end lost 11 bases, and 24 bases lay between the germline ends. This CDR3 is CASSTRPGGSGGAFF. The CDR3 nucleotides read TGTGCCAGCAGCACCCGTCCGGGGGGGAGTGGAGGCGCTTTCTTT.

CDR3 residues: CASSRDRGQTDTQYF. The CDR3, as DNA: TGTGCCAGCAGCCGCGACAGGGGGCAGACAGATACGCAGTATTTT. The V call is TRBV7-9, the J call TRBJ2-3, with 10 bases that match TRBD1. Germline V lookup: CDR1 SEHNR, CDR2 FQNEAQ (reference sequence). The CDR3 spans 15 residues. Losses at the gene ends were 5 bases for V and 3 bases for J; bases not matched to a gene: 5.

The chain recombines TRBV6-5 with TRBJ2-7, with 7 bases identical to TRBD1. CDR3 size: 14 residues. The ends lost 7 bases at V and 0 bases at J; junction bases unmatched: 6. Germline values: CDR1 MNHEY, CDR2 SVGAGI. DNA of the CDR3: TGTGCCAGCACCCGACAGGGTGGCTCCTACGAGCAGTACTTC. Translation: CASTRQGGSYEQYF.

The CDR3 DNA sequence: TGTGCCAGCAGCCAGAATGGACAGGGGGGTGCAACTAATGAAAAACTGTTTTTT. Residues: CASSQNGQGGATNEKLFF. The chain combines TRBV4-2 with TRBJ1-4; 10 bases align to TRBD1. This CDR3 region has 18 residues. CDR1 LGHNA and CDR2 YNFKEQ come from the germline V gene. Trimming cost V 3 bases and J 0 bases; bases outside gene matches: 7.

This clone was seen once. The gene calls are TRBV3-1 (or the pseudogene TRBV3-2) and TRBJ1-1; D is possibly TRBD1 (5 bases). CDR1 LGHDT and CDR2 YNNKEL come from the germline V gene (reference sequence). This CDR3 comprises 14 residues. Between the trimmed V and J ends, which lost 5 bases and 1 base, there was a span of 11 bases. CDR3 sequence reads: CASSYQGWNTEAFF. In DNA form, the CDR3 reads TGTGCCAGCAGCTACCAGGGATGGAACACTGAAGCTTTCTTT.

This clone came up once. The rearrangement uses TRBV7-2 and TRBJ1-4; 7 nucleotides match TRBD1. This CDR3 is built from 16 residues. J was trimmed by 5 bases and V by 5 bases; bases with no gene match: 11. CDR1 is SGHTA, CDR2 FQGNSA, per germline. The CDR3 loop is CASSPRSGQVNEKLFF. The DNA for the CDR3 is TGTGCCAGCAGCCCGCGCTCTGGACAGGTGAATGAAAAACTGTTTTTT.

This rearrangement joins TRBV7-3 to TRBJ2-1; D perhaps matches TRBD2 (6 bases). The CDR3 is 15 residues long. CDR1 SGHTA and CDR2 FQGTGA come from the germline V gene. Between the trimmed V and J ends, which lost 6 bases and 7 bases, there was a span of 19 bases. CDR3 nucleotide sequence: TGTGCCAGCAGTAAGATATCGGGGGTGGGAAATGAGCAGTTCTTC. Its protein is CASSKISGVGNEQFF.

This clone was counted many times. This chain joins TRBV5-1 and TRBJ2-7; TRBD1 is a possible D gene (5 bases). The CDR3 loop spans 15 amino acids. V shed 4 bases and J shed 1 base, with 15 bases lying between them. Germline lookup yields CDR1 SGHRS and CDR2 YFSETQ. As DNA, the CDR3 is TGCGCCAGCAGCCCCGGCCGACAGACTTCCTACGAGCAGTACTTC. Its translation: CASSPGRQTSYEQYF. The complete variable domain, with remaining parts taken from reference TRBV5-1 and TRBJ2-7, reads KAGVTQTPRYLIKTRGQQVTLSCSPISGHRSVSWYQQTPGQGLQFLFEYFSETQRNKGNFPGRFSGRQFSNSRSEMNVSTLELGDSALYLCASSPGRQTSYEQYFGPGTRLTVT.

V and J are TRBV2 and TRBJ2-5, with 9 bases matching TRBD1. The CDR3 has 15 residues. V trimming: 6 bases; J trimming: 4 bases; junction bases outside the gene matches: 9. Germline CDR1 is SNHLY and CDR2 is FYNNEI. CDR3 region: CASSRDRVFTETQYF. The CDR3 DNA reads as TGTGCCAGCAGCCGGGACAGGGTTTTCACAGAGACCCAGTACTTC.

J is TRBJ1-1 and V is TRBV9; a possible D gene is TRBD1 (5 bases). This CDR3 spans 14 amino acids. Germline V CDR1 and CDR2: SGDLS, YYNGEE. With 4 bases removed from V and 0 bases from J, the gap between germline ends came to 10 bases. The CDR3 DNA reads as TGTGCCAGCAGCACGGACATCCTGAACACTGAAGCTTTCTTT. Translated, it gives CASSTDILNTEAFF.

The chain links TRBV4-3 to TRBJ2-5; D ambiguous. The CDR3 runs 14 residues. The germline CDR1 and CDR2 sequences are LGHNA and YSLEER. Trimming stripped 0 bases from V and 5 bases from J, with 10 bases between. CDR3 protein: CASSQDLPSETQYF. The CDR3 DNA is TGCGCCAGCAGCCAAGATCTACCGAGCGAGACCCAGTACTTC.

This clone was seen once. This sequence joins TRBV11-3 and TRBJ2-7; TRBD1 matches at 10 bases. Germline CDR1 is SGHNT and CDR2 is YENEEA. Germline trimming cut 1 base from V and 4 bases from J; bases unmatched to any gene: 7. The CDR3 length is 16 residues. The CDR3: CASSLGVPGQGYEQYF. The DNA of the CDR3 is TGTGCCAGCAGCTTAGGCGTTCCGGGACAGGGGTACGAGCAGTACTTC.

The J gene is TRBJ1-1, the V gene TRBV2, with D unclear. The ends were cut back, 8 bases at V and 4 bases at J, with 8 bases in the middle. Germline CDR1 and CDR2: SNHLY and FYNNEI. The CDR3 extends over 11 amino acids. CDR3 protein: CASALGTEAFF. DNA of the CDR3: TGTGCCAGCGCTCTAGGCACTGAAGCTTTCTTT.

The chain employs TRBV3-1 (or the pseudogene TRBV3-2) and TRBJ1-2, with 7 bases identical to TRBD1. The CDR3 loop spans 14 amino acids. Germline V gives CDR1 LGHDT, CDR2 YNNKEL (reference sequence). V lost 2 bases to trimming and J lost 5 bases; unmatched junction nucleotides: 5. CDR3: CASSQPTGSYGYTF. CDR3 DNA: TGTGCCAGCAGCCAACCGACAGGGTCGTATGGCTACACCTTC.